Below are 20 T cell receptor beta chains sequenced from a single sample in a study of OX40 agonist ivuxolimab in advanced cancers. Sequencing used immunoSEQ multiplex PCR; TCRdb keeps in-frame clones, though not all of them. The top ten hold under 5% of the sample, which has tens of thousands of clones, roughly 80% seen once. Source: CD4+ or CD8+ T cells sorted from blood, taken in a trial of the OX40 agonist ivuxolimab. These receptors came from an adult with an advanced solid tumor such as melanoma, head and neck, liver or kidney cancer.

The rearrangement joins TRBV4-3 to TRBJ2-4, with 10 nucleotides matching TRBD1. J gave up 6 bases and V 4 bases, and 6 bases lay outside the gene matches. Per the germline V gene, CDR1 is LGHNA and CDR2 is YSLEER. This CDR3 contains 15 residues. CDR3 protein: CASSRSRDRGNIQYF. The CDR3 nucleotides are TGCGCCAGCAGCCGAAGCCGGGACAGGGGAAACATTCAGTACTTC.

The chain is built from TRBV2 and TRBJ2-7, with 8 bases fitting TRBD2. The trim removed 3 bases at V and 6 bases at J, leaving 7 bases unmatched. Germline assignment: CDR1 SNHLY and CDR2 FYNNEI. CDR3 length: 14 amino acids. The CDR3: CASSDLAGPAEQYF. CDR3 in DNA: TGTGCCAGCAGTGATTTAGCGGGGCCAGCCGAGCAGTACTTC.

The chain employs TRBV10-3 and TRBJ1-4; D is ambiguous. V was shortened by 3 bases and J by 8 bases, with 7 bases between the two germline ends. CDR3 length: 12 amino acids. CDR1 and CDR2 from the germline V gene are ENHRY and SYGVKD. This chain's CDR3 is CAISDLGEKLFF. The CDR3 bases are TGTGCCATCAGTGACCTGGGGGAAAAACTGTTTTTT.

Within the sample, this clone is medium-sized. The rearrangement joins TRBV7-8 to TRBJ2-5; 9 nucleotides agree with TRBD1. Per the germline V gene, CDR1 is SGHVS and CDR2 is FQNEAQ. J gave up 2 bases and V 2 bases, and 6 bases lay outside the gene matches. The CDR3 spans 16 residues. The CDR3: CASSLLGQGGQETQYF. In DNA, the CDR3 is TGTGCCAGCAGCTTATTGGGACAGGGAGGTCAAGAGACCCAGTACTTC.

Of note for this clone: At one of its ends the junction is not consistent with the germline gene, which may arise from a read error. The chain has TRBV7-7 and TRBJ2-6; D may be TRBD2 (5 bases). The CDR3 extends over 16 amino acids. The germline V gene has CDR1 SSHAT and CDR2 FNYEAQ (reference sequence). This chain's CDR3 is CASSLAGGLGANVLTF. The CDR3 nucleotides read TGTGCTAGCAGCTTAGCTGGCGGGTTAGGGGCCAACGTCCTGACTTTC.

The gene calls are TRBV5-1 and TRBJ2-1, with 11 bases lining up with TRBD2. J was trimmed by 3 bases and V by 4 bases; bases with no gene match: 6. The germline CDR1 and CDR2 sequences are SGHRS and YFSETQ. CDR3 size: 16 residues. The CDR3 nucleotides read TGCGCCAGCAGCCCGGCCCTAGCGGGGGGCTACAATGAGCAGTTCTTC. It codes for CASSPALAGGYNEQFF.

The chain has TRBV19 and TRBJ1-3, with no clear D. The CDR3 is made up of 16 amino acids. Germline CDR1 is LNHDA and CDR2 is SQIVND (reference sequence). V was pared by 3 bases and J by 0 bases, with 12 bases between. The CDR3 sequence: CASSMAGLGSGNTIYF. The CDR3 DNA sequence: TGTGCCAGTAGTATGGCGGGCCTCGGCTCTGGAAACACCATATATTTT.

The V gene is TRBV7-2, the J gene TRBJ1-2; 8 bases align to TRBD1. CDR1 is SGHTA, CDR2 FQGNSA, per germline. The ends lost 5 bases at V and 8 bases at J; junction bases unmatched: 10. The CDR3 runs to 14 residues. CDR3: CASSLHRGSRGYTF. The CDR3 nucleotides read TGTGCCAGCAGCCTTCACAGGGGGAGTAGGGGCTACACCTTC.

This clone was seen once. V usage is TRBV29-1 and J usage is TRBJ2-3; D may match TRBD1 or TRBD2 (5 bases each). Trimming removed 2 bases from V and 3 bases from J, with 12 bases in between. This CDR3 is 14 amino acids long. Germline lookup yields CDR1 SQVTM and CDR2 ANQGSEA. The CDR3 DNA follows: TGCAGCGTTGAACGGGGCAGGAGGACAGATACGCAGTATTTT. This encodes CSVERGRRTDTQYF.

V usage is TRBV6-1 and J usage is TRBJ2-3; 12 nucleotides line up with TRBD1. The length of the CDR3 is 15 residues. The V gene end was trimmed by 6 bases and the J gene end by 4 bases; junction bases not matched to a gene: 5. The germline CDR1 and CDR2 sequences are MNHNS and SASEGT. CDR3 bases: TGTGCCAGCAGCTACCGGGACAGGGGGCCAGATACGCAGTATTTT. It is translated as CASSYRDRGPDTQYF.

V is TRBV28 and J is TRBJ1-1; possibly TRBD1 for D (6 bases). There are 15 residues in the CDR3. Germline assignment: CDR1 MDHEN and CDR2 SYDVKM. Trimming shortened V by 6 bases and J by 7 bases, and 21 bases separated the two germline ends. DNA of the CDR3: TGTGCCAGCAGCCCCCCGCAGGGGTTGCGCGGTGAAGCTTTCTTT. This translates into CASSPPQGLRGEAFF.

The chain links TRBV2 to TRBJ1-4; 7 bases align to TRBD1. Germline CDR1 and CDR2: SNHLY and FYNNEI. V was clipped by 5 bases and J by 1 base; unmatched bases: 4. The CDR3 spans 15 residues. The CDR3 DNA is TGTGCCAGCAGTTACCACAGGGGAACTAATGAAAAACTGTTTTTT. The encoded protein is CASSYHRGTNEKLFF.

The chain carries TRBV25-1 and TRBJ1-2; D may be TRBD1 (6 bases). The CDR3 sequence is 15 residues long. Trimming stripped 3 bases from V and 3 bases from J, with 14 bases between. Germline CDR1 and CDR2: MGHDK and SYGVNS. CDR3 bases: TGTGCCAGCAGTGATCCCCGCGGGGGGCACTATGGCTACACCTTC. This translates into CASSDPRGGHYGYTF.

The chain uses TRBV5-1 and TRBJ2-7; TRBD2 matches at 10 bases. Looked up from germline, CDR1 is SGHRS and CDR2 is YFSETQ. The ends lost 4 bases at V and 3 bases at J; junction bases unmatched: 4. CDR3 length: 14 amino acids. The CDR3 loop reads CASSRTSGDYEQYF. In nucleotides, the CDR3 is TGCGCCAGCAGCCGGACTAGCGGCGACTACGAGCAGTACTTC.

The chain uses TRBV30 and TRBJ1-6, with D possibly matching TRBD1 (6 bases). The length of the CDR3 is 14 residues. Trimming stripped 1 base from V and 4 bases from J, with 8 bases between. Germline CDR1 and CDR2: GTSNPN and SVGIG (reference sequence). CDR3 sequence: CAWSGTEYNSPLHF. The CDR3 bases are TGTGCCTGGAGTGGGACAGAGTATAATTCACCCCTCCACTTT.

The gene calls are TRBV19 and TRBJ1-5; D unresolved. Germline CDR1 and CDR2: LNHDA and SQIVND (reference sequence). The V and J ends lost 5 bases and 7 bases respectively, with 15 bases between them. CDR3 length: 14 amino acids. CDR3 region: CASSPARIGQPQHF. In DNA, the CDR3 is TGTGCCAGTAGTCCTGCCAGGATCGGGCAGCCCCAGCATTTT.

The chain has TRBV21-1 and TRBJ1-2. TRBV21-1 is listed as a pseudogene. The CDR3 length is 16 residues. CDR3 bases: TGTGCCAGCAGCACGACCACCCTGACCGCGAACTATGGCTACACCTTC. This codes for CASSTTTLTANYGYTF.

Concerning this clone: The junction departs from germline at one end; a sequencing error may be responsible. The J gene is TRBJ2-7, the V gene TRBV7-9; D is unclear. CDR1 is SEHNR and CDR2 is FQNEAQ in the germline V gene (reference sequence). This CDR3 has 13 residues. CDR3 nucleotides: TGTGCCGGCAGCTTAGTTTTGGTTTCCGAGCAGTACTTC. Amino acids: CAGSLVLVSEQYF.

This chain connects TRBV6-5 to TRBJ1-1; TRBD1 might be the D (5 bases). The CDR3 runs 13 residues. Trimming took off 2 bases at V and 3 bases at J, with 7 bases between the two ends. Germline V lookup: CDR1 MNHEY, CDR2 SVGAGI. CDR3 DNA: TGTGCCAGCAGTTACAGAGGGGACACTGAAGCTTTCTTT. It translates to CASSYRGDTEAFF.

The V and J genes are TRBV10-3 and TRBJ1-1; a possible D gene is TRBD1 (6 bases). V was shortened by 6 bases and J by 9 bases, with 20 bases between the two germline ends. The length of the CDR3 is 14 residues. Germline V gene lookup returns CDR1 ENHRY and CDR2 SYGVKD. CDR3 bases: TGTGCCATCAGACCCCAAGGGGGGTTGACAAAAGCTTTCTTT. Translating gives CAIRPQGGLTKAFF.